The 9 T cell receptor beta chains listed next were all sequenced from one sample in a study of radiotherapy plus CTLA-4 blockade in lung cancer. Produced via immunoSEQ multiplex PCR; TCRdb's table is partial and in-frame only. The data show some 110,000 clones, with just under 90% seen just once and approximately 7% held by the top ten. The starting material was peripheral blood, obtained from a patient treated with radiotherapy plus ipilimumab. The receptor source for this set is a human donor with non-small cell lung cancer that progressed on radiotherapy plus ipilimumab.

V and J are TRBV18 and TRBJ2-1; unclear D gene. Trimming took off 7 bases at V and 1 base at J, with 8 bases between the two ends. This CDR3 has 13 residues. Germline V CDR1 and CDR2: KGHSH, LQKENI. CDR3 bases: TGTGCCAGCTTTGGAGCGTCCTACAATGAGCAGTTCTTC. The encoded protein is CASFGASYNEQFF.

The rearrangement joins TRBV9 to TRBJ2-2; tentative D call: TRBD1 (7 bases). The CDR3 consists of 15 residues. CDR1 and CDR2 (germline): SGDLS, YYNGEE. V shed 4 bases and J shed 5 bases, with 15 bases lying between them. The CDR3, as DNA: TGTGCCAGCAGCACCACCCCAGGGGGGACCGGGGAGCTGTTTTTT. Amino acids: CASSTTPGGTGELFF.

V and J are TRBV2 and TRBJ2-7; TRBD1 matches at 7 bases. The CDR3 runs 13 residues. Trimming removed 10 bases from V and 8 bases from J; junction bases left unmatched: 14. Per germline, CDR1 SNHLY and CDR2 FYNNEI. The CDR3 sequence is CATTGTASKKQYF. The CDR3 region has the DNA TGTGCCACGACCGGGACAGCAAGCAAGAAGCAGTACTTC.

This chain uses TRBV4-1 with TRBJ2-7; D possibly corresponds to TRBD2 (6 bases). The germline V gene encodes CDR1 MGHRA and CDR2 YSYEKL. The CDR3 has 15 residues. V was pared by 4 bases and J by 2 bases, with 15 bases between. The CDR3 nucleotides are TGCGCCAGCAGCCCCGGGGCTAGCGAAACCTACGAGCAGTACTTC. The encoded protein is CASSPGASETYEQYF.

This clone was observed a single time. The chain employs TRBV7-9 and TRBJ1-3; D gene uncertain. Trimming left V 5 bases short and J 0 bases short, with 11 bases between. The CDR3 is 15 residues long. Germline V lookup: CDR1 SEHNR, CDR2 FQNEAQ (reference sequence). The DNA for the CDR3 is TGTGCCAGCAGCCGCCCGAGGGCCTCTGGAAACACCATATATTTT. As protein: CASSRPRASGNTIYF. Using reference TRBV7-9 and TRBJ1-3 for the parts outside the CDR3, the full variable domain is DTGVSQNPRHKITKRGQNVTFRCDPISEHNRLYWYRQTLGQGPEFLTYFQNEAQLEKSRLLSDRFSAERPKGSFSTLEIQRTEQGDSAMYLCASSRPRASGNTIYFGEGSWLTVV.

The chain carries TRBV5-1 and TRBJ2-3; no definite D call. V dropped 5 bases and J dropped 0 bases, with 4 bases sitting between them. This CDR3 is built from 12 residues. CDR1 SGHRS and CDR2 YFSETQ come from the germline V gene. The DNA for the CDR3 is TGCGCCAGCAGATTCAGCACAGATACGCAGTATTTT. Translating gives CASRFSTDTQYF.

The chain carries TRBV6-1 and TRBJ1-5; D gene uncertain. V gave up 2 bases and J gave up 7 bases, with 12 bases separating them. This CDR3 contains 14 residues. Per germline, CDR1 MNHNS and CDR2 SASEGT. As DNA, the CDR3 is TGTGCCAGCAGTGAAAGGCCAGGCGGACAGCCCCAGCATTTT. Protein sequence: CASSERPGGQPQHF.

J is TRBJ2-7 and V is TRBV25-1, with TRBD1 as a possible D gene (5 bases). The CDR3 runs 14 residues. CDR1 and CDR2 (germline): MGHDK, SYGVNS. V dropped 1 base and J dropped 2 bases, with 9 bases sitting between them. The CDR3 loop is CASSESTGPYEQYF. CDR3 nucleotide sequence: TGTGCCAGCAGTGAATCTACAGGCCCCTACGAGCAGTACTTC.

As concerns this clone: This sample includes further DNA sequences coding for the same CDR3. The CDR3 DNA sequence: TGTGCCAGCAGTGAAACAGGGAGACACACCGGGGAGCTGTTTTTT. It yields the protein CASSETGRHTGELFF. The chain employs TRBV6-1 and TRBJ2-2; D is possibly TRBD1 (6 bases). V gave up 2 bases and J gave up 3 bases, with 10 bases separating them. The CDR3 spans 15 residues. From germline, CDR1 is MNHNS and CDR2 SASEGT.